The TCR beta chain under discussion was sequenced for a study of blood T cells in healthy people across ages. The study's findings and limits: A greater number of naive CD4+ cells and higher diversity distinguished long-lived donors from aged donors. Across samples, TCR beta diversity tracked strongly with naive T cell percentage. A conclusive naive versus antigen-experienced comparison was prevented by the unsorted PBMCs.

This CDR3 contains 17 residues. Germline values: CDR1 DFQATT, CDR2 SNEGSKA (reference sequence). V dropped 1 base and J dropped 1 base, with 19 bases sitting between them. This clonotype was seen only a few times. As yet, its antigen is unknown. A second about 7 to 11 cycle PCR used barcoded and J-beta primers. A tag from a template-switch adaptor with 12 random nucleotides marked each cDNA molecule. TCRdb redid the calling of the 5' RACE reads with MiXCR, one entry per CDR3 protein. The sample yields approximately 2,000,000 distinct CDR3 sequences, about 39% seen once. Material: blood. The V gene is TRBV20-1, the J gene TRBJ2-5; D possibly corresponds to TRBD2 (6 bases). The sequence came from a human donor in good health. The DNA for the CDR3 is TGCAGTGCTAGAGTAGGAGGGGACTTCCGTACCCAAGAGACCCAGTACTTC. Translated: CSARVGGDFRTQETQYF.